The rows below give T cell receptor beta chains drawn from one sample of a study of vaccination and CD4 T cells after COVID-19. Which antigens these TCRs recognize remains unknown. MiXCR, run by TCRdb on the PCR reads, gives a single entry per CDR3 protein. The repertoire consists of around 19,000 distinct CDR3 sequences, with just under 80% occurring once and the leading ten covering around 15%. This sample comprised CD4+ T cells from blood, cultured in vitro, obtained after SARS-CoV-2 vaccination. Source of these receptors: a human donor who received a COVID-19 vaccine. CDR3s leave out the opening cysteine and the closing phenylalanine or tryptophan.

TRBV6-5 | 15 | ASSYSRPRASISPLH
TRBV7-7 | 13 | ASSLEERGNSPLH
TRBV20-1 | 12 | SASSRRGPYGYT
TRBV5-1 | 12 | ASQKGTGEDTQY
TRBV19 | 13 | ASSVQGSPNSPLH
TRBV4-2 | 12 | ASSQGRQGAGYT
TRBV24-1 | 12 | ATSDPARGSGYT
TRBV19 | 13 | ASSSNRESTDTQY
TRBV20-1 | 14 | SARSGTGGPNSPLH
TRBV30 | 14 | AWSVGFAGRNSPLH
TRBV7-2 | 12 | ASRPSDKSYGYT
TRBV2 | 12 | ATYDRTVNYGYT
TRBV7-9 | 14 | ASSLIGKRGREKLF
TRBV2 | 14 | ASSEGRTGGGGGYT
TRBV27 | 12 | ASSSPQGNTEAF
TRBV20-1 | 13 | SARTGGVYNSPLH
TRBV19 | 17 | ASSSILIDGTGDGGELF
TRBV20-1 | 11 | SARAPRGPEAF
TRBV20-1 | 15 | SASRGTDYPYNSPLH
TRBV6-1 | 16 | ASRKGTGGGVMNTEAF
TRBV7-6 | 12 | ASSMTGTNEKLF
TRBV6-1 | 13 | ASSEKGGGDQPQH
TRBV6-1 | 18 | ASTVVVGTAFSSYNSPLH
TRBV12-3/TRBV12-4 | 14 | ASTYLAGGSPDTQY
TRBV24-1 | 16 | ATSDLRDRGASNQPQH
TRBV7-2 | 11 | ASSVSDGYEQY
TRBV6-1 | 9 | ASSEDRGTT
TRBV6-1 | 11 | ASSITTGDTQY
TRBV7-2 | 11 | ASSLMRGDTQY
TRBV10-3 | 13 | AISGLSGGINTIY
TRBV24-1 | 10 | ATSDPQETQY
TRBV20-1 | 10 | SASVINYGYT
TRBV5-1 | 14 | ASSLAPDNSGNTIY
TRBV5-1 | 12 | ASSLEAGNYGYT
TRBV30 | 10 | AWRQGVYGYT
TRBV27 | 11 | ASSLSTGNEQF
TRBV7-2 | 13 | ASSLAGTGDNEQF
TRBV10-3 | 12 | AISERGVGYGYT
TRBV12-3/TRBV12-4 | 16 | ASSFGMSGTVRNTEAF
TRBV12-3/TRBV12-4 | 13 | ASRITGFSGNTIY
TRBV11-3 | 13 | ASSLAGGVTDTQY
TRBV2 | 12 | ASRYRGGDTEAF
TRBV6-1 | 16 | ASSRSGTGRGGNYGYT
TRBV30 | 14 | AWISGLAGDLETQY
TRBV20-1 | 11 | SARRAGSYGYT
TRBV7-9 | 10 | AGTGGEETQY
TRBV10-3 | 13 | AISVIAGDSYEQY
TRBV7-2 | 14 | ASSLVVAGPGETQY
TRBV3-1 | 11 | ASSQAVDTEAF